A single sample gave rise to the 25 T cell receptor beta chains below, sequenced in a study of beta chain features in type 1 diabetes. Every isolated RNA sample was fully reverse transcribed, so sequencing captured expressed TCRB transcripts. The method was immunoSEQ multiplex PCR; TCRdb's version includes in-frame clones alone and lacks a portion of them. The repertoire includes fewer than 500,000 clones, about 15% of them detected once, and 0.035% to 0.04% sits in the top ten. What was sequenced was naive CD4+ T cells from blood. The receptors originated from a man aged 25 to 40 in good health.

This clone was seen more than once but under ten times. The chain employs TRBV29-1 and TRBJ2-2, with 7 positions matching TRBD1. The CDR3 has 16 amino acids. The V segment lost 4 bases and the J segment 1 base; nucleotides outside the gene matches: 9. Germline CDR1 is SQVTM and CDR2 is ANQGSEA. The CDR3 coding sequence is TGCAGCGTTGTGGGGACAGAGTCCCAGAACACCGGGGAGCTGTTTTTT. This translates into CSVVGTESQNTGELFF.

This clone appeared a few times. The CDR3 nucleotides read TGTGCCAGCAGCTTAGAGGACAGGGCGTTCACCGGGGAGCTGTTTTTT. It yields the protein CASSLEDRAFTGELFF. V is TRBV5-5 and J is TRBJ2-2; 8 bases map to TRBD1. CDR3 length: 16 amino acids. The germline CDR1 and CDR2 sequences are SGHKS and YYEKEE (reference sequence). Trimming took 2 bases from V and 4 from J; bases not matched to a gene: 7. Drawing the rest from reference TRBV5-5 and TRBJ2-2, the complete variable domain is DAGVTQSPTHLIKTRGQQVTLRCSPISGHKSVSWYQQVLGQGPQFIFQYYEKEERGRGNFPDRFSARQFPNYSSELNVNALLLGDSALYLCASSLEDRAFTGELFFGEGSRLTVL.

The chain employs TRBV4-1 and TRBJ2-1; 7 nucleotides align to TRBD1. J gave up 4 bases and V 3 bases, and 6 bases lay outside the gene matches. Germline CDR1 is MGHRA and CDR2 is YSYEKL. The CDR3 spans 15 residues. As DNA, the CDR3 is TGCGCCAGCAGCCATTACGGGACAGAATACAATGAGCAGTTCTTC. Amino acids: CASSHYGTEYNEQFF.

This clone came up a few times. V and J are TRBV7-2 and TRBJ2-7; the match to TRBD2 covers 8 bases. The junction had 7 bases not matched to a gene; V was cut back by 5 bases and J by 4 bases. CDR1 and CDR2 (germline): SGHTA, FQGNSA. This CDR3 has 14 amino acids. CDR3 in amino acids: CASSPLIAGYEQYF. The CDR3 DNA sequence: TGTGCCAGCAGCCCATTGATAGCGGGGTACGAGCAGTACTTC. Full variable domain (rest looked up from reference TRBV7-2 and TRBJ2-7): GAGVSQSPSNKVTEKGKDVELRCDPISGHTALYWYRQSLGQGLEFLIYFQGNSAPDKSGLPSDRFSAERTGGSVSTLTIQRTQQEDSAVYLCASSPLIAGYEQYFGPGTRLTVT.

This clone was observed a handful of times. V gene TRBV6-5 combines with J gene TRBJ2-1; D unclear. CDR3 size: 11 residues. Trimming stripped 5 bases from V and 9 bases from J, with 8 bases between. Germline CDR1 reads MNHEY; CDR2 reads SVGAGI. The CDR3 loop reads CASSRYGEQFF. In DNA, the CDR3 is TGTGCCAGCAGTAGGTATGGTGAGCAGTTCTTC.

CDR3 DNA: TGTGCCTCCCGCCGGGGTTCGAACACCGGGGAGCTGTTTTTT. It yields the protein CASRRGSNTGELFF. The chain uses TRBV30 and TRBJ2-2; tentatively, D is TRBD2 (5 bases). V was cut by 7 bases and J by 0 bases, with 12 bases left in between. Germline loops: CDR1 GTSNPN, CDR2 SVGIG (reference sequence). The CDR3 contains 14 residues.

The chain links TRBV7-2 to TRBJ2-3; D uncertain. V was pared by 0 bases and J by 5 bases, with 6 bases between. CDR1 and CDR2 from the germline V gene are SGHTA and FQGNSA. This CDR3 is built from 13 residues. CDR3 amino acids: CASSLALGDTQYF. CDR3 bases: TGTGCCAGCAGCTTAGCCTTGGGAGATACGCAGTATTTT.

This chain's CDR3 is CASSPRWGEVSETQYF. The CDR3 DNA follows: TGTGCCAGCAGCCCTCGGTGGGGGGAGGTTAGTGAGACCCAGTACTTC. This chain uses TRBV11-2 with TRBJ2-5; tentative D call: TRBD2 (6 bases). Germline CDR1 is SGHAT and CDR2 is FQNNGV. The CDR3 spans 16 residues. Trimming pared 5 bases from V and 5 bases from J, leaving 21 bases between.

The rearrangement joins TRBV7-9 to TRBJ2-1; D gene ambiguous. The CDR3 runs 14 residues. Trimming removed 10 bases from V and 7 bases from J, with 20 bases in between. Germline V gives CDR1 SEHNR, CDR2 FQNEAQ (reference sequence). The CDR3 coding sequence is TGTGCCACCCCGAAAGGACCCTCTTGGAATGAGCAGTTCTTC. It yields the protein CATPKGPSWNEQFF.

The chain links TRBV7-2 to TRBJ2-7; 9 nucleotides line up with TRBD2. The CDR3 spans 15 residues. The trim removed 1 base at V and 6 bases at J, leaving 7 bases unmatched. The germline CDR1 and CDR2 sequences are SGHTA and FQGNSA. The CDR3 region is CASSLVGREGSEQYV. CDR3 nucleotides: TGTGCCAGCAGCTTAGTAGGGCGGGAGGGTAGCGAGCAGTACGTC.

The chain combines TRBV5-1 with TRBJ2-1; D gene uncertain. V lost 4 bases and J lost 4, with 9 bases in between. The CDR3 is 13 amino acids. Germline lookup yields CDR1 SGHRS and CDR2 YFSETQ. The chain's CDR3 is CASSQPEYNEQFF. The DNA of the CDR3 is TGCGCCAGCAGCCAGCCCGAATACAATGAGCAGTTCTTC.

This clone was counted only a few times. The chain carries TRBV7-2 and TRBJ2-1; D remains unclear. Between the trimmed V and J ends, which lost 3 bases and 8 bases, there was a span of 8 bases. The CDR3 consists of 12 residues. From germline, CDR1 is SGHTA and CDR2 FQGNSA. In DNA form, the CDR3 reads TGTGCCAGCAGCTTCTCTGGGTATGAGCAGTTCTTC. Its translation: CASSFSGYEQFF.

This clone showed up just a few times. CDR3 DNA: TGTGCCAGTACCTCGGGGGGTAAGGGCACTGAAGCTTTCTTT. Amino acids: CASTSGGKGTEAFF. The genes are TRBV18 and TRBJ1-1, with D perhaps TRBD1 (5 bases). This CDR3 contains 14 residues. Germline lookup yields CDR1 KGHSH and CDR2 LQKENI. V was trimmed by 9 bases and J by 4 bases, leaving 18 bases between them.

This clone came up a few times. The chain has TRBV29-1 and TRBJ2-5, with a weak D call TRBD1 (5 bases). Per the germline V gene, CDR1 is SQVTM and CDR2 is ANQGSEA. Trimming cost V 4 bases and J 1 base, with 16 bases left between them. CDR3 length: 15 residues. The chain's CDR3 is CSVGLVQATQETQYF. Here the CDR3 DNA reads TGCAGCGTTGGTCTCGTACAGGCCACCCAAGAGACCCAGTACTTC.

This clone has a handful of counts. The chain employs TRBV10-3 and TRBJ2-1; 14 bases are a match to TRBD2. This CDR3 is 13 amino acids long. J was trimmed by 5 bases and V by 9 bases; bases with no gene match: 0. Germline CDR1 is ENHRY and CDR2 is SYGVKD. The CDR3 protein is CAMGLAGDNEQFF. CDR3 nucleotides: TGTGCCATGGGACTAGCGGGAGACAATGAGCAGTTCTTC.

This clone came up a few times. The rearrangement links TRBV7-6 to TRBJ2-7; 10 bases map to TRBD1. CDR1 is SGHVS, CDR2 FNYEAQ, per germline. With V trimmed by 1 base and J by 4 bases, 4 bases remained unmatched. This CDR3 is built from 15 residues. CDR3 DNA sequence: TGTGCCAGCAGCTTAGGGGACAGGGGTGCTTACGAGCAGTACTTC. This translates into CASSLGDRGAYEQYF.

V and J are TRBV6-1 and TRBJ2-7; perhaps TRBD1 as D (5 bases). Deletions cut 2 bases from V and 7 bases from J, with 9 bases between. The CDR3 consists of 12 residues. Germline-derived CDR1 and CDR2 are MNHNS and SASEGT. The CDR3 sequence is CASSEWTPEQYV. CDR3 coding DNA: TGTGCCAGCAGTGAATGGACACCGGAGCAGTACGTC.

This clone came up a few times. The chain is built from TRBV6-4 and TRBJ2-1, with D tentatively TRBD2 (6 bases). V shed 6 bases and J shed 0 bases, with 9 bases lying between them. CDR1 is MRHNA and CDR2 is SNTAGT in the germline V gene. CDR3 length: 14 residues. CDR3 coding DNA: TGTGCCAGCAGCCGGGACTTCTCCTACAATGAGCAGTTCTTC. Its translation is CASSRDFSYNEQFF.

The chain links TRBV7-9 to TRBJ2-7; 9 nucleotides match TRBD2. CDR3 length: 16 residues. Germline CDR1 reads SEHNR; CDR2 reads FQNEAQ (reference sequence). The ends lost 5 bases at V and 2 bases at J; junction bases unmatched: 10. CDR3 amino acids: CASSTRAGGPTYEQYV. For the CDR3, the DNA is TGTGCCAGCAGCACCCGAGCGGGAGGACCTACCTACGAGCAGTACGTC.

The chain is built from TRBV7-9 and TRBJ2-7; tentatively, D is TRBD1 (5 bases). Trimming removed 7 bases at V and 6 bases at J, with 16 bases between. The length of the CDR3 is 13 residues. Germline loops: CDR1 SEHNR, CDR2 FQNEAQ (reference sequence). The CDR3 sequence is CASTRQPPGEQYF. Here the CDR3 DNA reads TGTGCCAGCACCCGACAGCCCCCGGGCGAGCAGTACTTC.

This clone was seen many times. CDR3 in amino acids: CASSDARRAGNEQFF. DNA of the CDR3: TGTGCCAGCAGCGACGCCCGAAGGGCTGGGAATGAGCAGTTCTTC. The gene calls are TRBV2 and TRBJ2-1; D is unclear. Trimming pared 6 bases from V and 7 bases from J, leaving 19 bases between. Per the germline V gene, CDR1 is SNHLY and CDR2 is FYNNEI. This CDR3 has 15 amino acids.

V usage is TRBV4-2 and J usage is TRBJ2-3; perhaps TRBD2 as D (6 bases). Trimming cost V 1 base and J 2 bases, with 10 bases left between them. The CDR3 is made up of 15 amino acids. Germline CDR1 LGHNA, CDR2 YNFKEQ. CDR3 in DNA: TGTGCCAGCAGCCAAGGCGGCGGGGTCACAGATACGCAGTATTTT. Translation gives CASSQGGGVTDTQYF.

CDR3 loop: CASSRTRPGGVETQYF. CDR3 nucleotides: TGTGCCAGCAGTCGAACCCGACCGGGGGGCGTGGAGACCCAGTACTTC. The genes are TRBV6-6 and TRBJ2-5; perhaps TRBD2 as D (7 bases). Per germline, CDR1 MNHNY and CDR2 SVGAGI (reference sequence). V lost 5 bases and J 5 bases, leaving 21 bases between the germline ends. This CDR3 is built from 16 residues.

This clone was seen a handful of times. J is TRBJ2-7 and V is TRBV6-1; 8 bases map to TRBD2. The CDR3 covers 14 residues. Looked up from germline, CDR1 is MNHNS and CDR2 is SASEGT. V gave up 6 bases and J gave up 5 bases; unmatched junction bases: 9. CDR3 in amino acids: CASRVAGTPHEQYV. The CDR3 DNA follows: TGTGCCAGCAGGGTAGCGGGAACCCCCCACGAGCAGTACGTC.

This clone showed up just a few times. The V gene is TRBV29-1, the J gene TRBJ1-1; no clear D. Per the germline V gene, CDR1 is SQVTM and CDR2 is ANQGSEA. The CDR3 runs to 11 residues. The V end was cut by 4 bases, the J end by 8 bases, with 11 bases between. CDR3 nucleotides: TGCAGCGTTGTAGGAGTCGGAGAAGCTTTCTTT. Protein: CSVVGVGEAFF.